This is a list of T cell receptor beta chains from one sample in a study of radiation and T cells in renal cell carcinoma. Produced via immunoSEQ multiplex PCR; TCRdb's table is partial and in-frame only. The repertoire holds 140,000 or so clones, 75% to 90% seen once, with 15% to 20% in the top ten. The material sequenced was blood, taken from a patient whose treatment included radiotherapy and nephrectomy. These receptors all stem from a woman in her forties or fifties with renal cell carcinoma. Both conserved end residues are part of each CDR3. D genes are given only for firm matches. The listing skips clone size in some rows; elsewhere it reads once, few, many or a size class.

clone_size,d_call,v_call,j_call,cdr3_nt,cdr3_aa
.,TRBD1,TRBV18,TRBJ1-1,TGTGCCAGCTCACTAAGACAGGGTAATACGAACACTGAAGCTTTCTTT,CASSLRQGNTNTEAFF
few,TRBD1,TRBV2,TRBJ1-1,TGTGCCAGCAGTGGAGACAGGGAATCTGAAGCTTTCTTT,CASSGDRESEAFF
few,.,TRBV30,TRBJ1-5,TGTGCCTGGAGTACCCAGGCCATCAATCAGCCCCAGCATTTT,CAWSTQAINQPQHF
once,.,TRBV5-4,TRBJ1-1,TGTGCCAGCAGCTCGGGCGGGGGGAGCACTGAAGCTTTCTTT,CASSSGGGSTEAFF
.,TRBD1,TRBV6-5,TRBJ1-1,TGTGCCAGCAGTTACCGACAGGGCACTGAAGCTTTCTTT,CASSYRQGTEAFF
.,.,TRBV2,TRBJ1-1,TGTGCCAGCAGGAGGGACGCCGGGACTATGAACACTGAAGCTTTCTTT,CASRRDAGTMNTEAFF
.,.,TRBV5-4,TRBJ2-2,TGTGCCAGCAGCTTAGGGGGGACAGCGAACACCGGGGAGCTGTTTTTT,CASSLGGTANTGELFF
once,.,TRBV28,TRBJ1-5,TGTGCCAGCAGTATGGGCGGGGCTGGAGATCAGCCCCAGCATTTT,CASSMGGAGDQPQHF
.,TRBD1,TRBV7-2,TRBJ2-7,TGTGCCAGCAGGGCGGACAGGGCCCGCTCCTACGAGCAGTACTTC,CASRADRARSYEQYF
once,TRBD1,TRBV19,TRBJ2-7,TGTGCCAGTAGTCTCGGGGACAGAAGCGACGAGCAGTACTTC,CASSLGDRSDEQYF
.,.,TRBV9,TRBJ1-1,TGTGCCAGCAGCGCTGCAATGGGGATCACTGAAGCTTTCTTT,CASSAAMGITEAFF
.,.,TRBV6-1,TRBJ1-5,TGTGCCAGCAGTGGGGGGATGGGTCAGCCCCAGCATTTT,CASSGGMGQPQHF
many,.,TRBV5-6,TRBJ1-2,TGTGCCAGCAGCTTGGATTCCATAGATTTCGATGGCTACACCTTC,CASSLDSIDFDGYTF
.,.,TRBV7-2,TRBJ2-5,TGTGCCAGCAGCTTAGCGATAGGGGAACCAGAGACCCAGTACTTC,CASSLAIGEPETQYF
.,.,TRBV7-2,TRBJ2-2,TGTGCCAGCAGCGACTTTGAGGGCCCGAGCACCGGGGAGCTGTTTTTT,CASSDFEGPSTGELFF
few,TRBD1,TRBV7-2,TRBJ2-7,TGTGCCAGCAGCTTAACCGGGACAGTTCGATACGAGCAGTACTTC,CASSLTGTVRYEQYF
.,.,TRBV7-2,TRBJ2-1,TGTGCCAGCAGCTTAGTTTGGTTGTTGGCGAATGAGCAGTTCTTC,CASSLVWLLANEQFF
once,TRBD2,TRBV11-3,TRBJ2-3,TGTGCCAGCAGCTTAGCTCTAGCGGATTTTCATACGCAGTATTTT,CASSLALADFHTQYF
.,TRBD1,TRBV29-1,TRBJ2-5,TGCAGCGTTGAATCCCACACAGGGGGTGGGAGGAAGCAGTACTTC,CSVESHTGGGRKQYF
.,.,TRBV30,TRBJ1-6,TGTGCCCTCTCGGGAGTCTATAATTCACCCCTCCACTTT,CALSGVYNSPLHF
.,.,TRBV10-3,TRBJ1-5,TGTGCCATCAGCGAAGGGGGATCGGTTCAGCCCCAGCATTTT,CAISEGGSVQPQHF
.,TRBD2,TRBV7-9,TRBJ2-2,TGTGCCAGCAGCCTAAAGGCGGGAGTTTGGGTCACCGGGGAGCTGTTTTTT,CASSLKAGVWVTGELFF
.,.,TRBV7-2,TRBJ2-7,TGTGCCAGCAGCTTCGGAGAGGGGGGGATAGGCTACGAGCAGTACTTC,CASSFGEGGIGYEQYF
.,TRBD2,TRBV14,TRBJ2-5,TGTGCCAGCAGCAGGACTAGCGGGAGTTGGGAGACCCAGTACTTC,CASSRTSGSWETQYF
once,.,TRBV6-1,TRBJ2-7,TGTGCCAGCAGTGATCGCTGGGAGACTCAGTCGCCCTACGAGCAGTACTTC,CASSDRWETQSPYEQYF
.,.,TRBV6-4,TRBJ2-5,TGTGCCAGCAGTGCGGACGTTGAAGAGACCCAGTACTTC,CASSADVEETQYF
.,TRBD2,TRBV6-5,TRBJ2-5,TGTGCCAGCACTGCGGGGGAGGCCAAGGGGACCCAGTACTTC,CASTAGEAKGTQYF
.,.,TRBV6-6,TRBJ1-2,TGTGCCAGCAGCGACAGACCATATGGCTACACCTTC,CASSDRPYGYTF
.,.,TRBV5-4,TRBJ2-7,TGTGCCAGCAGTCTGGGCACTAGGTCCTACGAGCAGTACTTC,CASSLGTRSYEQYF
.,TRBD2,TRBV9,TRBJ2-2,TGTGCCAGCAGCGTAACCGGGACTAGGGGGAACACCGGGGAGCTGTTTTTT,CASSVTGTRGNTGELFF
.,TRBD2,TRBV19,TRBJ2-3,TGTGCCAGTAGTAAAGCCCACATGGGAGCGGGGGTCACAGATACGCAGTATTTT,CASSKAHMGAGVTDTQYF
once,.,TRBV5-4,TRBJ2-3,TGTGCCAGCAGCTTTCCTGGGGATGGCACAGATACGCAGTATTTT,CASSFPGDGTDTQYF
.,TRBD1,TRBV6-4,TRBJ1-5,TGTGCCAGCAGGGGCCCGGACAGGGAAGGAGATCAGCCCCAGCATTTT,CASRGPDREGDQPQHF